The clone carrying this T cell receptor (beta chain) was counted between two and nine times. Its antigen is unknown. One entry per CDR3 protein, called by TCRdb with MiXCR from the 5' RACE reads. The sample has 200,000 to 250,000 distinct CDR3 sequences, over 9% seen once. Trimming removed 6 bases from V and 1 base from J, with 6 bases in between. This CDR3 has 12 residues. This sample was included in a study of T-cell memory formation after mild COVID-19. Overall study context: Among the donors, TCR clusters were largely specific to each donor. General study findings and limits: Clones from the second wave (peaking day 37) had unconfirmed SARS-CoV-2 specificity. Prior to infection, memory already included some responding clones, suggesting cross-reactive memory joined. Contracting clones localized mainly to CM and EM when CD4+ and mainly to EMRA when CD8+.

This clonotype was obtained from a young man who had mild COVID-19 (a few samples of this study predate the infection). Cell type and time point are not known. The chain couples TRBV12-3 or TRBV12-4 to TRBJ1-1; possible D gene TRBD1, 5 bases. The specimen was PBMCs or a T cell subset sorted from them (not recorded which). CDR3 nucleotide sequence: TGTGCCAGCAGAGGACAGAACACTGAAGCTTTCTTT. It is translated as CASRGQNTEAFF.